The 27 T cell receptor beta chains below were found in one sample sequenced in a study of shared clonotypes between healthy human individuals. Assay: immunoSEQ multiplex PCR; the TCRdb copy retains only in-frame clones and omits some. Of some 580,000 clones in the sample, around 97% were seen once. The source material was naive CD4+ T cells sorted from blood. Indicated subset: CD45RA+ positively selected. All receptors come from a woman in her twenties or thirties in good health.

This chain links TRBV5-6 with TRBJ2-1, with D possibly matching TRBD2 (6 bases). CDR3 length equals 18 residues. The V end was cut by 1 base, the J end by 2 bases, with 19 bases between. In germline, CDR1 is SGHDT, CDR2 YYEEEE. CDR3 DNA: TGTGCCAGCAGCTTGTCCCCCCCCGGCGGGATCCCCTACAATGAGCAGTTCTTC. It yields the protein CASSLSPPGGIPYNEQFF.

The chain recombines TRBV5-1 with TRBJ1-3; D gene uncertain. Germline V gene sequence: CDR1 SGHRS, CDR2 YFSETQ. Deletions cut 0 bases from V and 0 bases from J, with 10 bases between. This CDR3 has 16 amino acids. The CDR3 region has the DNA TGCGCCAGCAGCTTGGTTTCCCAGAACTCTGGAAACACCATATATTTT. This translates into CASSLVSQNSGNTIYF.

CDR3 nucleotide sequence: TGCGCCAGCAGCTGGTCGGTGATCAACACCGGGGAGCTGTTTTTT. Translation gives CASSWSVINTGELFF. This chain links TRBV5-1 with TRBJ2-2, with no clear D. The CDR3 runs to 15 residues. Trimming left V 3 bases short and J 2 bases short, with 11 bases between. The germline gives CDR1 SGHRS, CDR2 YFSETQ.

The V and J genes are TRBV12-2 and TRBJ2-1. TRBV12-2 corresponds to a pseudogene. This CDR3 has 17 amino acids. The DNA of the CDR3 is TGTGCAAGTCGCTTAGGGGGGGCAGCATCAACATACAATGAGCAGTTCTTC. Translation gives CASRLGGAASTYNEQFF.

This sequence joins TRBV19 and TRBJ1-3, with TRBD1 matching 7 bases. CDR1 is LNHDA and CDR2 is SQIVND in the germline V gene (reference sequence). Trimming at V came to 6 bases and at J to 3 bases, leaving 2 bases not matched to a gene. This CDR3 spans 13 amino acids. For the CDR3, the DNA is TGTGCCAGTAGGCGGGACAGTGGAAACACCATATATTTT. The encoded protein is CASRRDSGNTIYF.

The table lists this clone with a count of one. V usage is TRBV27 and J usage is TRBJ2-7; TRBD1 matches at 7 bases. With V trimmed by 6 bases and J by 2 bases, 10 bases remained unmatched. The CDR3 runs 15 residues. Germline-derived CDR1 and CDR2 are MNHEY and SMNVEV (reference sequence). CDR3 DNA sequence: TGTGCCAGCAGCAAATGGTCGACAGGGACCTACGAGCAGTACTTC. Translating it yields CASSKWSTGTYEQYF.

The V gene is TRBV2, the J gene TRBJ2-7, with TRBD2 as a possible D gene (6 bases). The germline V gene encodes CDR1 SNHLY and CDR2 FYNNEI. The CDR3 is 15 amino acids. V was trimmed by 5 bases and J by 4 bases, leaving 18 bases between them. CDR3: CASSSPYGSLYEQYF. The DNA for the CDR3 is TGTGCCAGCAGTTCGCCCTACGGGAGTTTGTACGAGCAGTACTTC.

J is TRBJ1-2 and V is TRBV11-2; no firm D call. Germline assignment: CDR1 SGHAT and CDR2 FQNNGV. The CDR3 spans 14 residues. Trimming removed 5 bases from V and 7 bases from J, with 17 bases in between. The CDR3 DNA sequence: TGTGCCAGCAGCCGCGGACGGCCGGCGGCTGGCTACACCTTC. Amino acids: CASSRGRPAAGYTF.

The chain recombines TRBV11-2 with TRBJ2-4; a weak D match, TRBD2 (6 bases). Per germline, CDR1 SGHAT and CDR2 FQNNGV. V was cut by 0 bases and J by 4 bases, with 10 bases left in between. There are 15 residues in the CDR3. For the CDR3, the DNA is TGTGCCAGCAGCTTAGACGTTGCGGGGAAAAACATTCAGTACTTC. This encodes CASSLDVAGKNIQYF. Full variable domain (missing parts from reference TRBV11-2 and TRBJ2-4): EAGVAQSPRYKIIEKRQSVAFWCNPISGHATLYWYQQILGQGPKLLIQFQNNGVVDDSQLPKDRFSAERLKGVDSTLKIQPAKLEDSAVYLCASSLDVAGKNIQYFGAGTRLSVL.

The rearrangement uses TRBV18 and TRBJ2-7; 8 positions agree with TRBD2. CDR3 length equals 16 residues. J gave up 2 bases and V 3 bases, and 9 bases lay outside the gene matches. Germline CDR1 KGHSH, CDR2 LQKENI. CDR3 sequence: CASSPRLAGSTYEQYF. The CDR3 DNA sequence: TGTGCCAGCTCACCCCGATTAGCGGGAAGCACCTACGAGCAGTACTTC. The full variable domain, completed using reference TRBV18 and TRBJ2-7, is NAGVMQNPRHLVRRRGQEARLRCSPMKGHSHVYWYRQLPEEGLKFMVYLQKENIIDESGMPKERFSAEFPKEGPSILRIQQVVRGDSAAYFCASSPRLAGSTYEQYFGPGTRLTVT.

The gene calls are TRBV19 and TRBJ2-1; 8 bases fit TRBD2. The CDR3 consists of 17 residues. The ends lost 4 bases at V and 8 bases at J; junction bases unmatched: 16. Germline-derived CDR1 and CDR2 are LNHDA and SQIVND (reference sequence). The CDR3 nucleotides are TGTGCCAGTAGTAGGGCGCTTGGGACTAGGAGGGCCGATGAGCAGTTCTTC. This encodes CASSRALGTRRADEQFF.

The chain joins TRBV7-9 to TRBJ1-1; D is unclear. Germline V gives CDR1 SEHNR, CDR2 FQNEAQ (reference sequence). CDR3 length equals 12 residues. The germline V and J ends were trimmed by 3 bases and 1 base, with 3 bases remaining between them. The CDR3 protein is CASSFTNTEAFF. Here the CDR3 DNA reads TGTGCCAGCAGCTTCACGAACACTGAAGCTTTCTTT.

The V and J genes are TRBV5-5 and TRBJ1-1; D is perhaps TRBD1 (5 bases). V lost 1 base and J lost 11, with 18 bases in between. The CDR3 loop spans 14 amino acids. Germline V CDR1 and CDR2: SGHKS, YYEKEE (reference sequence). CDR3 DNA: TGTGCCAGCAGCTTGTCGGGGCAGAGCTTTCAGGCTTTCTTT. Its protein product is CASSLSGQSFQAFF.

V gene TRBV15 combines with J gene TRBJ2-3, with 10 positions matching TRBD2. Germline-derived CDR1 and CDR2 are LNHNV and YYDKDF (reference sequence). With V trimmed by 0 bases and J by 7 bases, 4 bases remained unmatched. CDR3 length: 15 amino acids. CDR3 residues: CATSREAGGPYTQYF. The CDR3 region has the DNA TGTGCCACCAGCAGAGAAGCGGGAGGGCCCTATACGCAGTATTTT.

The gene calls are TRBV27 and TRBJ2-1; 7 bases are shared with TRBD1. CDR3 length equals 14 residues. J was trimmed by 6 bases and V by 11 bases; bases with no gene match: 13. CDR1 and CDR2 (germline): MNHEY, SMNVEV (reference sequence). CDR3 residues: CAGRSRDRVNEQFF. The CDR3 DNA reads TGTGCCGGCCGTTCTCGTGACAGGGTCAATGAGCAGTTCTTC.

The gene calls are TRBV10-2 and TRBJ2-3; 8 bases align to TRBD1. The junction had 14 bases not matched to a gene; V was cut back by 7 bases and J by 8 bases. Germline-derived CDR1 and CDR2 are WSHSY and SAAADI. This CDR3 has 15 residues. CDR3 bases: TGCGCCAGCATCCCTTCCTTATCAACAGGGGGTACGCAGTATTTT. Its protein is CASIPSLSTGGTQYF.

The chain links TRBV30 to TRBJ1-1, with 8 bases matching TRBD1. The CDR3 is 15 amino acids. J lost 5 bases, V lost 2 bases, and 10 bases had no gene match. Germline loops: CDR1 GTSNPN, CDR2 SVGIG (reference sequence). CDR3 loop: CAWSYPGQGGTEAFF. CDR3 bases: TGTGCCTGGAGTTACCCCGGACAGGGAGGGACTGAAGCTTTCTTT.

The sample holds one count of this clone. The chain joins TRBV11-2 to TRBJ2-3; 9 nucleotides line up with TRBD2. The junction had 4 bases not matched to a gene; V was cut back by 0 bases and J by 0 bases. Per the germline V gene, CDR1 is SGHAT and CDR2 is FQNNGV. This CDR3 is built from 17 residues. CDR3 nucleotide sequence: TGTGCCAGCAGCTTAGAGTCCAGCGGGAGGAGCACAGATACGCAGTATTTT. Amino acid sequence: CASSLESSGRSTDTQYF.

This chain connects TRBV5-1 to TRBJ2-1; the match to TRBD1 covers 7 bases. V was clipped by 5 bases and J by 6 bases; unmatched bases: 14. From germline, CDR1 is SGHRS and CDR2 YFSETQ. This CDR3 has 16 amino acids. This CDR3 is CASRFPGTVFSNEQFF. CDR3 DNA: TGCGCCAGCAGGTTTCCGGGGACAGTATTTTCCAATGAGCAGTTCTTC.

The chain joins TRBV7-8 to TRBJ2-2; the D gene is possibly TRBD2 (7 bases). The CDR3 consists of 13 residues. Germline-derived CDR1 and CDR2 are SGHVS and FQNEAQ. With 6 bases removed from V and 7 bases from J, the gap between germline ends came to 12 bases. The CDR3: CASSRGAVGELFF. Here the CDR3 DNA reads TGTGCCAGCAGTCGGGGGGCAGTCGGGGAGCTGTTTTTT.

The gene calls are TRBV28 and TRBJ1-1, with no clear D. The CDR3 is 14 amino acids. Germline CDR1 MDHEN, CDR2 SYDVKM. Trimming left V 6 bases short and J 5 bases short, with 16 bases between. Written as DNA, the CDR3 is TGTGCCAGCAGCCCCAGTCCAAAAGGGACTGAAGCTTTCTTT. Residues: CASSPSPKGTEAFF.

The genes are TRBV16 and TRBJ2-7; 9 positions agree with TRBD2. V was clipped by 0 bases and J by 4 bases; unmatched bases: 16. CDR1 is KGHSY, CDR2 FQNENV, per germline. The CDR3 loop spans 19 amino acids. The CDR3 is CASSQSARGVAGEGYEQYF. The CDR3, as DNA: TGTGCCAGCAGCCAATCCGCACGGGGGGTAGCGGGAGAAGGTTACGAGCAGTACTTC. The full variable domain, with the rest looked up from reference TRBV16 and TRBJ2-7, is GEEVAQTPKHLVRGEGQKAKLYCAPIKGHSYVFWYQQVLKNEFKFLISFQNENVFDETGMPKERFSAKCLPNSPCSLEIQATKLEDSAVYFCASSQSARGVAGEGYEQYFGPGTRLTVT.

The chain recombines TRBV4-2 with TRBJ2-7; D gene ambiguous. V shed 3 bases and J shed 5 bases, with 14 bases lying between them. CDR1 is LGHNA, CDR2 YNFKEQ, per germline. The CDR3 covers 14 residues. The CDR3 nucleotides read TGTGCCAGCAGCCACCTACCGAACGGCAACGAGCAGTACTTC. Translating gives CASSHLPNGNEQYF.

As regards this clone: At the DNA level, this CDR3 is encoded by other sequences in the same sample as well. CDR3 in DNA: TGTGCCAGCAGTTTCCGGTACGAGCAGTACTTC. Translated: CASSFRYEQYF. The genes are TRBV28 and TRBJ2-7; D is ambiguous. This CDR3 comprises 11 residues. V lost 3 bases and J 4 bases, leaving 4 bases between the germline ends. From germline, CDR1 is MDHEN and CDR2 SYDVKM.

This CDR3 is CASSQPTSGLAKNIQYF. The CDR3 DNA sequence: TGCGCCAGCAGCCAACCGACTAGCGGTCTAGCCAAAAACATTCAGTACTTC. The chain has TRBV4-1 and TRBJ2-4; 9 bases line up with TRBD2. This CDR3 comprises 17 residues. From germline, CDR1 is MGHRA and CDR2 YSYEKL. Trimming at V came to 2 bases and at J to 0 bases, leaving 5 bases not matched to a gene.

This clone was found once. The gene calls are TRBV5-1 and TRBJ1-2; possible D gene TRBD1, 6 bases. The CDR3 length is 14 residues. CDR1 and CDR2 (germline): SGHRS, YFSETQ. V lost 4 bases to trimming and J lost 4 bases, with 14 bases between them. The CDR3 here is CASSPVQGSYGYTF. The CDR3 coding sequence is TGCGCCAGCAGCCCCGTGCAGGGGTCCTATGGCTACACCTTC.

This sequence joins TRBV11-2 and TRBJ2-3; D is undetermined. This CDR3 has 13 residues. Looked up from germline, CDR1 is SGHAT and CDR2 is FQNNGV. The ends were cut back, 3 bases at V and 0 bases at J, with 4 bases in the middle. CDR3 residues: CASSLGSTDTQYF. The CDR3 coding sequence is TGTGCCAGCAGCTTGGGAAGCACAGATACGCAGTATTTT.